This T cell receptor beta chain stems from a study of T cell clones after liver transplantation. This clone is a singleton in its sample. Its antigen is unknown. Sequencing used immunoSEQ multiplex PCR; TCRdb keeps in-frame clones, though not all of them. The sample contains about 80,000 clones, roughly 85% of which appear only once. V dropped 3 bases and J dropped 8 bases, with 13 bases sitting between them. This CDR3 spans 14 amino acids. CDR1 is MDHEN, CDR2 SYDVKM, per germline. General observations from the study: A significant post-transplant drop in circulating graft-donor-reactive CD4 TCRbeta sequences occurred in most of the 8 subjects.

The starting material was CD4+ T cells from blood, obtained roughly 3.5 years after liver transplant. The TCR sequence derives from a human patient who received a liver transplant. The graft donor may account for some of the T cells. The chain links TRBV28 to TRBJ1-4; no firm D call. CDR3 DNA sequence: TGTGCCAGCAGTTTTATCCAACTGGGGGAAAAACTGTTTTTT. Protein product: CASSFIQLGEKLFF.